This TCR beta chain stems from a study of identical twins. To note about this clonotype: Its antigen is not identified.

CDR3 length: 16 residues. The V and J ends lost 2 bases and 5 bases respectively, with 18 bases between them. Study-level points and caveats: A cross-sectional statistical analysis, not follow-up of the same donors, supported the conclusions.

cDNA carried unique molecular identifiers, and a universal primer site was added by template switching. One entry per CDR3 protein, called by TCRdb with MiXCR from the 5' RACE reads. The data contain 400,000 to 550,000 distinct CDR3 sequences, roughly 26% of them singletons. The sample was also linked to a second study, of T cells expressing NK-cell markers. That source adds: Seven HCMV-seropositive donors and one seronegative donor made up the eight sequenced donors.

The chain combines TRBV12-3 or TRBV12-4 with TRBJ1-1; maybe TRBD1 (6 bases). The source is a woman under 30 in good health. The specimen sequenced was CD4+ T cells sorted from blood. The CDR3 sequence is CASSLNPGAGRTEAFF. The CDR3, as DNA: TGTGCCAGCAGTTTAAATCCGGGGGCAGGGAGGACTGAAGCTTTCTTT.